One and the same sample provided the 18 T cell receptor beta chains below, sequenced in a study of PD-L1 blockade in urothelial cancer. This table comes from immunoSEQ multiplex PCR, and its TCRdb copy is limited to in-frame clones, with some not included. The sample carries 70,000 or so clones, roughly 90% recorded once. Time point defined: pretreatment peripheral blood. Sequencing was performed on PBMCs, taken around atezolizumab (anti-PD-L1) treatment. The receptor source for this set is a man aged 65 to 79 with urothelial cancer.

CDR3 region: CASKWDRVNRDTQYF. The CDR3 DNA follows: TGTGCCAGCAAGTGGGACAGGGTGAACCGAGATACGCAGTATTTT. The chain recombines TRBV28 with TRBJ2-3, with 9 bases lining up with TRBD1. The V gene end was trimmed by 7 bases and the J gene end by 5 bases; junction bases not matched to a gene: 10. The CDR3 sequence is 15 residues long. The V gene's germline CDR1 is MDHEN and CDR2 SYDVKM.

DNA of the CDR3: TGTGCCAGCAGCTCTAGCGGGAAGGGGGAGACCCAGTACTTC. This encodes CASSSSGKGETQYF. The J gene is TRBJ2-5, the V gene TRBV7-7; 9 positions match TRBD2. Losses at the gene ends were 4 bases for V and 5 bases for J; bases not matched to a gene: 5. Germline V gives CDR1 SSHAT, CDR2 FNYEAQ (reference sequence). The CDR3 covers 14 residues.

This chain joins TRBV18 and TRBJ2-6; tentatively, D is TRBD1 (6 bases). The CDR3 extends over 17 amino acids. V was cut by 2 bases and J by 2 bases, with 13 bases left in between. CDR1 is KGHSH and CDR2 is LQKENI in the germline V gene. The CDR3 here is CASSPALPGAGANVLTF. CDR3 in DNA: TGTGCCAGCTCACCAGCACTACCAGGGGCTGGGGCCAACGTCCTGACTTTC. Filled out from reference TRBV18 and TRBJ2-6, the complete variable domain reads NAGVMQNPRHLVRRRGQEARLRCSPMKGHSHVYWYRQLPEEGLKFMVYLQKENIIDESGMPKERFSAEFPKEGPSILRIQQVVRGDSAAYFCASSPALPGAGANVLTFGAGSRLTVL.

CDR3 nucleotides: TGTGCCAGCAGCCAGGGTGTCCGGGACAGTCTCTACAATGAGCAGTTCTTC. It translates to CASSQGVRDSLYNEQFF. V and J are TRBV14 and TRBJ2-1, with 7 bases lining up with TRBD1. Trimming took 3 bases from V and 3 from J; bases not matched to a gene: 11. CDR1 and CDR2 (germline): SGHDN, FVKESK. This CDR3 has 17 residues. The variable domain in full, completed from reference TRBV14 and TRBJ2-1, reads EAGVTQFPSHSVIEKGQTVTLRCDPISGHDNLYWYRRVMGKEIKFLLHFVKESKQDESGMPNNRFLAERTGGTYSTLKVQPAELEDSGVYFCASSQGVRDSLYNEQFFGPGTRLTVL.

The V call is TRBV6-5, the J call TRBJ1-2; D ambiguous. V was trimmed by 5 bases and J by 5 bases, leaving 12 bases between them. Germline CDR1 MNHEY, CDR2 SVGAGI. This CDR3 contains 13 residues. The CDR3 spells CASSVEGNYGYTF. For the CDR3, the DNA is TGTGCCAGCAGTGTTGAGGGAAATTATGGCTACACCTTC.

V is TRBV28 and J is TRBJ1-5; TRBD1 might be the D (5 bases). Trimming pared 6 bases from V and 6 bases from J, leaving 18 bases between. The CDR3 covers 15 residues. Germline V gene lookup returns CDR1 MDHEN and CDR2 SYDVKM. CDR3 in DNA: TGTGCCAGCAGCCATAAGGGGCAGTTGGGTCAGCCCCAGCATTTT. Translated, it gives CASSHKGQLGQPQHF.

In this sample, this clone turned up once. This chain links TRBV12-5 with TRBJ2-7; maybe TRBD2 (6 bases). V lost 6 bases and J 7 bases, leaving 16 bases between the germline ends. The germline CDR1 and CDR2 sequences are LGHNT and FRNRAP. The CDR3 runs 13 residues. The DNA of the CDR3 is TGTGCTAGTGGCCTGGCGGGAACCCGAGAGCAGTACTTC. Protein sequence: CASGLAGTREQYF.

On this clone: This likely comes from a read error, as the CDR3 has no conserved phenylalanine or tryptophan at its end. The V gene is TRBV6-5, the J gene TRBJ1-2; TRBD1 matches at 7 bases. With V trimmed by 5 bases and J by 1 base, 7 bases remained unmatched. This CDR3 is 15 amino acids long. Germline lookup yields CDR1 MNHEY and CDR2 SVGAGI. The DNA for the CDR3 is TGTGCCAGCAGTCCCCAGGGGGGTGATAACTATGGCTACACCCTC. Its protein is CASSPQGGDNYGYTL.

In nucleotides, the CDR3 is TGTGCCAGTAGTAGGACAGACGCGAACACCGGGGAGCTGTTTTTT. As protein: CASSRTDANTGELFF. V and J are TRBV19 and TRBJ2-2; perhaps TRBD1 as D (6 bases). The V gene lost 4 bases and the J gene lost 0 bases, with 9 bases spanning the gap. The CDR3 is 15 residues long. Germline V lookup: CDR1 LNHDA, CDR2 SQIVND (reference sequence). Supplemented by reference TRBV19 and TRBJ2-2, the full variable domain reads DGGITQSPKYLFRKEGQNVTLSCEQNLNHDAMYWYRQDPGQGLRLIYYSQIVNDFQKGDIAEGYSVSREKKESFPLTVTSAQKNPTAFYLCASSRTDANTGELFFGEGSRLTVL.

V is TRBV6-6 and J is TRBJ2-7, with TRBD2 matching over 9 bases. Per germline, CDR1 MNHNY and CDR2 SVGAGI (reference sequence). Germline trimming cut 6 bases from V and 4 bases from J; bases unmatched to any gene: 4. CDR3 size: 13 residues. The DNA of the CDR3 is TGTGCCAGCAGGTCTAGCGGGAAATACGAGCAGTACTTC. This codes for CASRSSGKYEQYF.

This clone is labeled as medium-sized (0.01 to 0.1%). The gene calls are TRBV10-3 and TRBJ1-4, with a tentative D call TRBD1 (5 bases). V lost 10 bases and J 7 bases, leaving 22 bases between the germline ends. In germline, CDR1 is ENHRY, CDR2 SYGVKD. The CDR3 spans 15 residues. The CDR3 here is CATEDDRGGAEKLFF. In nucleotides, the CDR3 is TGTGCCACCGAAGACGACCGAGGAGGGGCTGAAAAACTGTTTTTT.

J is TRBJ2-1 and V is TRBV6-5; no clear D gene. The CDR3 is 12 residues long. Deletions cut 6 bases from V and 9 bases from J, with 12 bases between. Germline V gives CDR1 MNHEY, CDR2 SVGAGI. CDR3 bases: TGTGCCAGCAGCCGCCCCCCGGGTGAGCAGTTCTTC. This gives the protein CASSRPPGEQFF.

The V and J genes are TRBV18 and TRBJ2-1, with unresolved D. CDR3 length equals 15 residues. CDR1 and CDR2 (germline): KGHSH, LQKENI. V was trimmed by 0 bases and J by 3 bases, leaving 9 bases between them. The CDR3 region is CASSPPSVNYNEQFF. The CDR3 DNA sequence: TGTGCCAGCTCACCACCGTCAGTGAACTACAATGAGCAGTTCTTC. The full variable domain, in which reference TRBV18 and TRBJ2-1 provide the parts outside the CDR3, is NAGVMQNPRHLVRRRGQEARLRCSPMKGHSHVYWYRQLPEEGLKFMVYLQKENIIDESGMPKERFSAEFPKEGPSILRIQQVVRGDSAAYFCASSPPSVNYNEQFFGPGTRLTVL.

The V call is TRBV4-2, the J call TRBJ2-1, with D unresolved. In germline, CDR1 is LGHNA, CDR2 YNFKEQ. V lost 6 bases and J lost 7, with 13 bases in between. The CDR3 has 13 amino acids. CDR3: CASRNYGSNEQFF. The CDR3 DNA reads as TGTGCCAGCAGGAACTATGGCTCAAATGAGCAGTTCTTC.

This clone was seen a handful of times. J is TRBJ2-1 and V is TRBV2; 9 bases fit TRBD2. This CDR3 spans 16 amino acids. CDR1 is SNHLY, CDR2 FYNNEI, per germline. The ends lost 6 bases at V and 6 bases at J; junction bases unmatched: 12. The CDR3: CASRDSGSKMGNEQFF. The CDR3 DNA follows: TGTGCCAGCAGAGATAGCGGGAGCAAGATGGGCAATGAGCAGTTCTTC.

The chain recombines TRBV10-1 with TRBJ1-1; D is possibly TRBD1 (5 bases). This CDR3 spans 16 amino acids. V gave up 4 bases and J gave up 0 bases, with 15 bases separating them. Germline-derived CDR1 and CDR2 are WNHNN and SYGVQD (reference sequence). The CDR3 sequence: CASSVRGGFMNTEAFF. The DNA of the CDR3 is TGCGCCAGCAGTGTTCGGGGGGGTTTTATGAACACTGAAGCTTTCTTT.

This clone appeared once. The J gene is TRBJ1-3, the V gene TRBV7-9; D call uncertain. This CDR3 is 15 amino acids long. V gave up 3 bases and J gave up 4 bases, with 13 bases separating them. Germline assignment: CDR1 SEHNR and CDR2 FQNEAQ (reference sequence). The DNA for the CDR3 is TGTGCCAGCAGCTTTTCCGTGACGGGGGGAAACACCATATATTTT. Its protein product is CASSFSVTGGNTIYF. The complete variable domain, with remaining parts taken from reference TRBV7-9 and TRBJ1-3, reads DTGVSQNPRHKITKRGQNVTFRCDPISEHNRLYWYRQTLGQGPEFLTYFQNEAQLEKSRLLSDRFSAERPKGSFSTLEIQRTEQGDSAMYLCASSFSVTGGNTIYFGEGSWLTVV.

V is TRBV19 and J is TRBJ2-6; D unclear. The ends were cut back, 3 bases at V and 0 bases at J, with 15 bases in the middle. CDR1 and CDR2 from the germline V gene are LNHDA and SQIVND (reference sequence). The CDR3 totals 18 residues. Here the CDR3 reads CASSIVSFPNSGANVLTF. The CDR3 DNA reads TGTGCCAGTAGTATTGTCAGTTTCCCGAACTCTGGGGCCAACGTCCTGACTTTC.